The 14 T cell receptor beta chains below were found in one sample sequenced in a study of cytomegalovirus exposure and HLA in healthy donors (dated by TCRdb to 2016 to 2017). The library relied on the immunoSEQ multiplex PCR assay. For the multiplex PCR, a mixture combining 60 forward primers for TCR Vbeta segments and 13 reverse primers for TCR Jbeta segments was used. Here the immuneACCESS table is served through TCRdb, limited to in-frame sequences with V and J called. Missing clones are a known gap in these copies; in checked studies unresolved V genes cover under half, and the rest lacks a known reason. In this sample the table shows almost 200,000 clones, almost 85% of which occur a single time. Less than 2.5% of the sample belongs to the ten largest clones. Sequences were obtained from PBMCs. The receptors derive from a woman in her forties or fifties in good health and CMV-seronegative.

J is TRBJ2-7 and V is TRBV7-8; 11 nucleotides align to TRBD2. This CDR3 contains 16 residues. The ends lost 4 bases at V and 4 bases at J; junction bases unmatched: 9. Germline loops: CDR1 SGHVS, CDR2 FQNEAQ. The CDR3 protein is CASSSITGTSGYEQYF. The CDR3 DNA follows: TGTGCCAGCAGCTCCATCACCGGGACTAGCGGATACGAGCAGTACTTC.

The V gene is TRBV28, the J gene TRBJ2-5; 11 bases map to TRBD2. CDR1 and CDR2 from the germline V gene are MDHEN and SYDVKM. Trimming at V came to 4 bases and at J to 11 bases, leaving 12 bases not matched to a gene. The CDR3 has 15 amino acids. DNA for the CDR3: TGTGCCAGCAGTTCATCCGGGACTAGCGGAGGAAAGCAGTACTTC. It yields the protein CASSSSGTSGGKQYF.

The rearrangement uses TRBV27 and TRBJ2-2; no clear D gene. The germline V gene encodes CDR1 MNHEY and CDR2 SMNVEV (reference sequence). The CDR3 sequence is 12 residues long. Deletions cut 5 bases from V and 8 bases from J, with 9 bases between. As DNA, the CDR3 is TGTGCCAGCAGTGCACCAGGTGGGGAGCTGTTTTTT. The encoded protein is CASSAPGGELFF.

The chain recombines TRBV5-8 with TRBJ1-2; D is unresolved. Trimming left V 4 bases short and J 6 bases short, with 10 bases between. The V gene's germline CDR1 is SGHTS and CDR2 YDEGEE. There are 12 residues in the CDR3. This CDR3 is CASSQAGNGYTF. The CDR3 DNA follows: TGTGCCAGCAGCCAGGCGGGGAATGGCTACACCTTC.

The rearrangement uses TRBV7-3 and TRBJ2-1; TRBD2 matches at 7 bases. The J segment lost 5 bases and the V segment lost 4 bases, leaving 8 bases of the junction unmatched. The V gene's germline CDR1 is SGHTA and CDR2 FQGTGA. The CDR3 sequence is 15 residues long. The CDR3 coding sequence is TGTGCCAGCAGCTCCGGACTAGTCCCCCACAATGAGCAGTTCTTC. This gives the protein CASSSGLVPHNEQFF.

The chain links TRBV30 to TRBJ2-5; TRBD2 is a possible D gene (5 bases). The CDR3 runs 15 residues. The germline V gene has CDR1 GTSNPN and CDR2 SVGIG (reference sequence). V shed 0 bases and J shed 7 bases, with 18 bases lying between them. CDR3: CAWSVQGLLTGTQYF. The DNA for the CDR3 is TGTGCCTGGAGTGTACAAGGACTCTTAACGGGGACCCAGTACTTC.

The rearrangement uses TRBV30 and TRBJ2-3; 11 bases agree with TRBD2. There are 18 residues in the CDR3. With V trimmed by 3 bases and J by 0 bases, 11 bases remained unmatched. Germline CDR1 and CDR2: GTSNPN and SVGIG (reference sequence). The CDR3 bases are TGTGCCTGGAGAAGGCTAGCGGGAGGAGGGAGTAGCACAGATACGCAGTATTTT. It translates to CAWRRLAGGGSSTDTQYF.

This chain joins TRBV29-1 and TRBJ2-5, with 12 bases fitting TRBD2. CDR1 and CDR2 (germline): SQVTM, ANQGSEA. The CDR3 is 15 residues long. V gave up 5 bases and J gave up 2 bases; unmatched junction bases: 6. The CDR3 loop is CSVKPTSGGQETQYF. For the CDR3, the DNA is TGCAGCGTTAAACCCACTAGCGGGGGGCAAGAGACCCAGTACTTC.

This chain links TRBV20-1 with TRBJ1-2; 8 bases are a match to TRBD1. With 6 bases clipped from V and 7 bases from J, the junction kept 4 bases outside the gene matches. The CDR3 has 11 residues. Germline CDR1 reads DFQATT; CDR2 reads SNEGSKA (reference sequence). DNA for the CDR3: TGCAGTGCCGTGGGACAGGCTGGCTACACCTTC. It yields the protein CSAVGQAGYTF.

This rearrangement joins TRBV2 to TRBJ1-2; 7 bases fit TRBD1. The CDR3 is 14 residues long. V shed 4 bases and J 8 bases; nucleotides not matched to a gene: 10. The V gene's germline CDR1 is SNHLY and CDR2 FYNNEI. CDR3 sequence (DNA): TGTGCCAGCAGTGTTGGGACAGAGTATGGAGGCTACACCTTC. This encodes CASSVGTEYGGYTF. The entire variable domain, with the rest obtained from reference TRBV2 and TRBJ1-2, is as follows: EPEVTQTPSHQVTQMGQEVILRCVPISNHLYFYWYRQILGQKVEFLVSFYNNEISEKSEIFDDQFSVERPDGSNFTLKIRSTKLEDSAMYFCASSVGTEYGGYTFGSGTRLTVV.

V and J are TRBV5-1 and TRBJ2-7; 10 positions agree with TRBD1. The CDR3 sequence is 14 residues long. Per germline, CDR1 SGHRS and CDR2 YFSETQ. The V gene end was trimmed by 4 bases and the J gene end by 3 bases; junction bases not matched to a gene: 4. This CDR3 is CASSRTGGSYEQYF. CDR3 in DNA: TGCGCCAGCAGCCGGACAGGGGGAAGCTACGAGCAGTACTTC. Full variable domain (outside the CDR3, taken from reference TRBV5-1 and TRBJ2-7): KAGVTQTPRYLIKTRGQQVTLSCSPISGHRSVSWYQQTPGQGLQFLFEYFSETQRNKGNFPGRFSGRQFSNSRSEMNVSTLELGDSALYLCASSRTGGSYEQYFGPGTRLTVT.

A remark on this clone: Within the sample, other DNA sequences also encode this same CDR3. The V and J genes are TRBV27 and TRBJ1-1; tentative D call: TRBD1 (6 bases). Trimming removed 3 bases from V and 0 bases from J, with 8 bases in between. This CDR3 has 14 residues. The germline CDR1 and CDR2 sequences are MNHEY and SMNVEV (reference sequence). CDR3 sequence reads: CASSFQGLNTEAFF. The CDR3 DNA follows: TGTGCCAGCAGTTTTCAGGGGCTGAACACTGAAGCTTTCTTT.

The chain links TRBV5-1 to TRBJ2-5; no definite D call. Germline CDR1 SGHRS, CDR2 YFSETQ. Trimming pared 3 bases from V and 5 bases from J, leaving 8 bases between. This CDR3 has 12 residues. The CDR3, as DNA: TGCGCCAGCAGCTATCAAGCGGAGACCCAGTACTTC. Amino acid sequence: CASSYQAETQYF. Full variable domain (remainder filled in from reference TRBV5-1 and TRBJ2-5): KAGVTQTPRYLIKTRGQQVTLSCSPISGHRSVSWYQQTPGQGLQFLFEYFSETQRNKGNFPGRFSGRQFSNSRSEMNVSTLELGDSALYLCASSYQAETQYFGPGTRLLVL.

CDR3 in DNA: TGTGCCAGCAGTCGGTTCCCCACCCCTAGCCACAATGAGCAGTTCTTC. It codes for CASSRFPTPSHNEQFF. This chain links TRBV28 with TRBJ2-1; tentatively, D is TRBD2 (5 bases). V was clipped by 5 bases and J by 5 bases, with 19 bases between them. The CDR3 totals 16 residues. CDR1 is MDHEN and CDR2 is SYDVKM in the germline V gene.